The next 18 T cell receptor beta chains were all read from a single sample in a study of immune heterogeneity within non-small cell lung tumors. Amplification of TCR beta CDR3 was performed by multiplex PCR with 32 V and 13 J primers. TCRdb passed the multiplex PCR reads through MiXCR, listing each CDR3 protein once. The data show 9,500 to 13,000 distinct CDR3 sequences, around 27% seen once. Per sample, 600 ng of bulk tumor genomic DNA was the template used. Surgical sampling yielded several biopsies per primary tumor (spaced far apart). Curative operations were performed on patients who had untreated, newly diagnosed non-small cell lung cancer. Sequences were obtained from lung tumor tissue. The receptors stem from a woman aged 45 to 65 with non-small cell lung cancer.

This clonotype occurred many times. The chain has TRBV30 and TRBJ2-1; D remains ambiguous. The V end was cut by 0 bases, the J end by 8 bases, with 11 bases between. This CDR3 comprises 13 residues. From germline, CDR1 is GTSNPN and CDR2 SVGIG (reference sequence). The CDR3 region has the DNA TGTGCCTGGAGTGTATACGGTGGGTATGAGCAGTTCTTC. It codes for CAWSVYGGYEQFF. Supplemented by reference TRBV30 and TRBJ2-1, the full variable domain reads SQTIHQWPATLVQPVGSPLSLECTVEGTSNPNLYWYRQAAGRGLQLLFYSVGIGQISSEVPQNLSASRPQDRQFILSSKKLLLSDSGFYLCAWSVYGGYEQFFGPGTRLTVL.

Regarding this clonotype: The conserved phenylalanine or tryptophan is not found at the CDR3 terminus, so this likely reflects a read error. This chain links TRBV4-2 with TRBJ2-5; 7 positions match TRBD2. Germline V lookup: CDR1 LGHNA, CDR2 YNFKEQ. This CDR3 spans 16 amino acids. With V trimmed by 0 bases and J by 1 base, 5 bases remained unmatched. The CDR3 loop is CASSQEGSGLQETQYC. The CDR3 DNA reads TGTGCCAGCAGCCAAGAGGGTAGCGGGCTCCAAGAGACCCAGTACTGC.

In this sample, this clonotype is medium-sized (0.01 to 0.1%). The CDR3, as DNA: TGCGCCAGCAGTCTACGGACAGGGAACGAGCAGTACTTC. Encoded protein: CASSLRTGNEQYF. V and J are TRBV5-1 and TRBJ2-7; the match to TRBD1 covers 8 bases. The CDR3 has 13 residues. J was trimmed by 5 bases and V by 5 bases; bases with no gene match: 6. CDR1 SGHRS and CDR2 YFSETQ come from the germline V gene.

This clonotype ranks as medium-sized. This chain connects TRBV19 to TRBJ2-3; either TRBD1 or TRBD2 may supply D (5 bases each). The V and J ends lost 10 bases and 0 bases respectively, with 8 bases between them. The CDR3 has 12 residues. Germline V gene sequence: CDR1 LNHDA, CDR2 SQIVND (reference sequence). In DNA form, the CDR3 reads TGTGCCACTCGGGACAGCACAGATACGCAGTATTTT. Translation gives CATRDSTDTQYF.

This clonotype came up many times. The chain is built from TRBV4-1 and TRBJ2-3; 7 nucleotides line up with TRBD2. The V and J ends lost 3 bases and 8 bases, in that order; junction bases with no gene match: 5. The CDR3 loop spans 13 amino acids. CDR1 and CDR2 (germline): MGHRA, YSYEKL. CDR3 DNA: TGCGCCAGCAGCCACCGGGGGGAAGGTACGCAGTATTTT. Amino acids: CASSHRGEGTQYF.

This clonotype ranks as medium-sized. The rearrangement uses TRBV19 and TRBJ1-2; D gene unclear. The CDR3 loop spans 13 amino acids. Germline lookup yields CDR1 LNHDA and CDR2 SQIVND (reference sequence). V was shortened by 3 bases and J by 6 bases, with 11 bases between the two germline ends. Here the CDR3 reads CASSMVNGNGYTF. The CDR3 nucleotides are TGTGCCAGTAGTATGGTAAATGGTAATGGCTACACCTTC.

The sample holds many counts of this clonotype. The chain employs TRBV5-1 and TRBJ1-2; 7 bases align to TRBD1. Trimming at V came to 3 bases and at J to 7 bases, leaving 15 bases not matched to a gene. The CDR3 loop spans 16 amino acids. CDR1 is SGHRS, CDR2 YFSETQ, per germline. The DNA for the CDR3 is TGCGCCAGCAGCTCTGGTGACCCGACAGGGTTCGCTGGCTACACCTTC. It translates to CASSSGDPTGFAGYTF.

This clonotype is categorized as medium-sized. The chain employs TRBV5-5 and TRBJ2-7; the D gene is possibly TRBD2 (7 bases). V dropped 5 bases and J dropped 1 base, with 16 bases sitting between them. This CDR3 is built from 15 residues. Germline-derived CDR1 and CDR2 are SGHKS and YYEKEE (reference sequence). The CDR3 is CASRGGQDASYEQYF. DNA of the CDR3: TGTGCCAGCAGGGGGGGGCAGGACGCTTCCTACGAGCAGTACTTC.

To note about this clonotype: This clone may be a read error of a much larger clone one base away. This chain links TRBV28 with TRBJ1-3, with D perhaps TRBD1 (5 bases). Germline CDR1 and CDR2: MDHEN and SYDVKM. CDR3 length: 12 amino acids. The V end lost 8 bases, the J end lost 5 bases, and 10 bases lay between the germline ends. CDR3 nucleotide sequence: TGTGCCAGCTACGGGGGACGAAACACCATATATTTT. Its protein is CASYGGRNTIYF.

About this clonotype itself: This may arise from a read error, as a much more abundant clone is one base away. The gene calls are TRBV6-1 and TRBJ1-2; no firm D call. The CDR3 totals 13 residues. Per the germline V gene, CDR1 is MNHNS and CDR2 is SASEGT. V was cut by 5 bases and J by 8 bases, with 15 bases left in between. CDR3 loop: CASSPERVDGYTF. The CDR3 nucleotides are TGTGCCAGCAGTCCAGAAAGGGTCGACGGCTACACCTTC.

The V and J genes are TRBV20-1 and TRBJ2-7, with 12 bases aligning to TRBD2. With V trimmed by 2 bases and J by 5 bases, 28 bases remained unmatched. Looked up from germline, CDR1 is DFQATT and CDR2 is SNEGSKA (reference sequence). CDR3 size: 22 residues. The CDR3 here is CSARTDREGYSWTSGNDDEQYF. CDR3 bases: TGCAGTGCTAGAACCGACAGGGAAGGCTATTCTTGGACTAGCGGGAACGACGACGAGCAGTACTTC.

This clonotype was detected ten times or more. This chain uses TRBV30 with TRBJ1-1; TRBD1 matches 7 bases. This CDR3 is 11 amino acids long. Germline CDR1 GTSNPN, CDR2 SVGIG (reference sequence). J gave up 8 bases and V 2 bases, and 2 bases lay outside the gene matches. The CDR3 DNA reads TGTGCCTGGAGTTCGGACAGGGAAGCTTTCTTT. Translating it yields CAWSSDREAFF.

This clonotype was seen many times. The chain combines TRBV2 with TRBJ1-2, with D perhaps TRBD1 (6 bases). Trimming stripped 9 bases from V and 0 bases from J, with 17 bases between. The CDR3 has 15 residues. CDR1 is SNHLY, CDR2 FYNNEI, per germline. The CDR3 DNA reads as TGTGCCAGTTCTACAGGGCACCATACTAACTATGGCTACACCTTC. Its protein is CASSTGHHTNYGYTF. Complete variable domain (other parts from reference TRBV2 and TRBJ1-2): EPEVTQTPSHQVTQMGQEVILRCVPISNHLYFYWYRQILGQKVEFLVSFYNNEISEKSEIFDDQFSVERPDGSNFTLKIRSTKLEDSAMYFCASSTGHHTNYGYTFGSGTRLTVV.

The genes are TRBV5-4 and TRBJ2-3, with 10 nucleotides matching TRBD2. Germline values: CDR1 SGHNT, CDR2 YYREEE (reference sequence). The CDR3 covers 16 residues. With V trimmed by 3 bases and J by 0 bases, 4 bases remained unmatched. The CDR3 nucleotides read TGTGCCAGCAGCTCCGGACTAGCGGTTAGCACAGATACGCAGTATTTT. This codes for CASSSGLAVSTDTQYF. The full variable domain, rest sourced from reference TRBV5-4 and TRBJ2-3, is ETGVTQSPTHLIKTRGQQVTLRCSSQSGHNTVSWYQQALGQGPQFIFQYYREEENGRGNFPPRFSGLQFPNYSSELNVNALELDDSALYLCASSSGLAVSTDTQYFGPGTRLTVL.

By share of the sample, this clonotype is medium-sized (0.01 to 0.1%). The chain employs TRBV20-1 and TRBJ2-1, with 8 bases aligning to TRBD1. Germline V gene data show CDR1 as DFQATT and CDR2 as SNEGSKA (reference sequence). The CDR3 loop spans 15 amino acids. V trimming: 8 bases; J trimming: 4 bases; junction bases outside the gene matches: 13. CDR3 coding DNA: TGCAGTTTCCTAACGGCAGGGGGCGTTTACAATGAGCAGTTCTTC. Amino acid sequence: CSFLTAGGVYNEQFF.

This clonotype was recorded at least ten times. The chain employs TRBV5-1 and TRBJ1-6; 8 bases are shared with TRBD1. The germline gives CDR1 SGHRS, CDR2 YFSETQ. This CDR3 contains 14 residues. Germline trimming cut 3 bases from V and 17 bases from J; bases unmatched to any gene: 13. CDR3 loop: CASSSLPGQAVIHF. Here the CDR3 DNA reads TGCGCCAGCAGCTCGTTACCGGGACAGGCCGTTATCCACTTT.

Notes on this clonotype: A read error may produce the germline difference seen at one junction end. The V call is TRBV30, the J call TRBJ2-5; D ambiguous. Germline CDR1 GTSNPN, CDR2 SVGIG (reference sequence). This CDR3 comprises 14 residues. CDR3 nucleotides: TGTGCCTGGAGTAGTAACAGTTATCAAGGGACCCAGTACTTC. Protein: CAWSSNSYQGTQYF.

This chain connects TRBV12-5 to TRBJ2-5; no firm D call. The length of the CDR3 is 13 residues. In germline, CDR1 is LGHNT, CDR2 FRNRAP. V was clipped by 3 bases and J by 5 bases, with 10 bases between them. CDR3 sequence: CASGLLPEETQYF. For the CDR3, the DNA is TGTGCTAGTGGTTTACTTCCGGAGGAGACCCAGTACTTC. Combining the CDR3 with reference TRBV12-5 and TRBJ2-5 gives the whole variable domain DARVTQTPRHKVTEMGQEVTMRCQPILGHNTVFWYRQTMMQGLELLAYFRNRAPLDDSGMPKDRFSAEMPDATLATLKIQPSEPRDSAVYFCASGLLPEETQYFGPGTRLLVL.